The source of this T cell receptor (beta chain) is a study of regulatory T cells in long-lasting Graves disease. CDR3 regions were amplified by Arm-PCR using iRepertoire HTBI primers to build TCR beta libraries. TCRdb reprocessed the multiplex PCR reads with MiXCR, giving one entry per CDR3 protein. The sample consists of fewer than 500,000 distinct CDR3 sequences, roughly 15% of them appearing once. Time point: newly diagnosed GD, antithyroid drugs for less than 3 months. PBMCs were the source of the RNA used for TCR sequencing. Germline V gene sequence: CDR1 SGHRS, CDR2 YFSETQ. V was shortened by 5 bases and J by 0 bases, with 18 bases between the two germline ends. The CDR3 runs 16 residues. The data also belong to a second study, concerning T cells in Graves' hyperthyroidism and ophthalmopathy.

This TCR came from a man between 35 and 55 years old with Graves disease. The input for sequencing was peripheral blood mononuclear cells (PBMCs), taken at new diagnosis, from a patient treated with antithyroid drugs. The chain has TRBV5-1 and TRBJ2-7; D possibly matches TRBD1 or TRBD2 (5 bases each). The CDR3 loop is CASSLGDRQASYEQYF. CDR3 nucleotide sequence: TGCGCCAGCAGTCTGGGGGATCGGCAGGCCTCCTACGAGCAGTACTTC.